These 27 T cell receptor beta chains were all obtained from the same sample, sequenced in a study of cytomegalovirus exposure and HLA in healthy donors. With 60 Vbeta and 13 Jbeta primers, the PCR was carried out. Method: immunoSEQ multiplex PCR; TCRdb's copy keeps in-frame clones and lacks some. The sample gives about 120,000 clones, 81% of which show up once; about 2.4% is in the top ten. What was sequenced was PBMCs. The receptor set was obtained from a woman aged 40 to 50 in good health and CMV-seronegative.

This rearrangement joins TRBV6-1 to TRBJ2-6; D unclear. Germline loops: CDR1 MNHNS, CDR2 SASEGT. The CDR3 sequence is 17 residues long. With 1 base removed from V and 0 bases from J, the gap between germline ends came to 10 bases. This chain's CDR3 is CASSEVHTGSGANVLTF. In DNA, the CDR3 is TGTGCCAGCAGTGAAGTCCATACCGGCTCTGGGGCCAACGTCCTGACTTTC.

V is TRBV7-9 and J is TRBJ1-5, with D unresolved. The CDR3 loop spans 12 amino acids. CDR1 SEHNR and CDR2 FQNEAQ come from the germline V gene (reference sequence). V lost 4 bases to trimming and J lost 5 bases, with 6 bases between them. The CDR3 coding sequence is TGTGCCAGCAGCTCCTCAGATCAGCCCCAGCATTTT. It translates to CASSSSDQPQHF.

This sequence joins TRBV28 and TRBJ1-5; TRBD1 matches 8 bases. The CDR3 is 18 amino acids. V dropped 7 bases and J dropped 0; count of bases not matched to a gene: 14. Germline V gene sequence: CDR1 MDHEN, CDR2 SYDVKM. Here the CDR3 reads CASTNLGQGGSSNQPQHF. The CDR3 DNA sequence: TGTGCCAGCACCAATCTTGGACAGGGAGGCAGTAGCAATCAGCCCCAGCATTTT.

The CDR3 here is CASSPDRGWQETQYF. The DNA of the CDR3 is TGTGCCAGTAGCCCGGACAGGGGATGGCAAGAGACCCAGTACTTC. V and J are TRBV19 and TRBJ2-5, with TRBD1 matching over 9 bases. The CDR3 contains 15 residues. The V gene end was trimmed by 6 bases and the J gene end by 2 bases; junction bases not matched to a gene: 7. CDR1 and CDR2 (germline): LNHDA, SQIVND (reference sequence).

This clone was recorded a few times. V and J are TRBV6-1 and TRBJ2-7; D gene uncertain. The CDR3 is 14 amino acids. Trimming took off 2 bases at V and 6 bases at J, with 14 bases between the two ends. Germline loops: CDR1 MNHNS, CDR2 SASEGT. The CDR3 nucleotides read TGTGCCAGCAGTGAACAACCAGGCGTGCGCGAGCAGTACTTC. Translated, it gives CASSEQPGVREQYF.

Concerning this clone itself: One end of the junction varies from germline; a read error may be responsible. The sample contains more than one DNA sequence encoding this CDR3. The genes are TRBV19 and TRBJ1-1; D is uncertain. This CDR3 spans 14 amino acids. Germline CDR1 and CDR2: LNHDA and SQIVND (reference sequence). CDR3 coding DNA: TGCGCCAGTAAGGTGGGCAGTCTGGGCACTGAAGCTTTCTTT. Translating it yields CASKVGSLGTEAFF.

The rearrangement joins TRBV15 to TRBJ2-7; D gene ambiguous. The CDR3 is made up of 12 amino acids. The V gene lost 1 base and the J gene lost 6 bases, with 7 bases spanning the gap. CDR1 is LNHNV, CDR2 YYDKDF, per germline (reference sequence). The CDR3 DNA reads TGTGCCACCAGCAGAGGTTTCTTCGAGCAGTACTTC. Amino acid sequence: CATSRGFFEQYF.

The DNA of the CDR3 is TGTGCCAGCTCACCAGGGACAAACTATGGCTACACCTTC. It codes for CASSPGTNYGYTF. The rearrangement uses TRBV18 and TRBJ1-2; possible D gene TRBD1, 6 bases. Germline CDR1 reads KGHSH; CDR2 reads LQKENI. V lost 2 bases to trimming and J lost 2 bases, with 6 bases between them. The CDR3 has 13 amino acids.

The chain is built from TRBV5-1 and TRBJ2-3; 8 positions agree with TRBD2. J lost 4 bases, V lost 3 bases, and 10 bases had no gene match. CDR3 size: 16 residues. CDR1 SGHRS and CDR2 YFSETQ come from the germline V gene. The CDR3 DNA sequence: TGCGCCAGCAGCTCGGGGACTAGGGGGGGGGCAGATACGCAGTATTTT. Translated, it gives CASSSGTRGGADTQYF. Based on the CDR3 plus reference TRBV5-1 and TRBJ2-3, the full variable domain is KAGVTQTPRYLIKTRGQQVTLSCSPISGHRSVSWYQQTPGQGLQFLFEYFSETQRNKGNFPGRFSGRQFSNSRSEMNVSTLELGDSALYLCASSSGTRGGADTQYFGPGTRLTVL.

The chain is built from TRBV11-2 and TRBJ2-2; D may be TRBD1 (5 bases). Trimming cost V 0 bases and J 2 bases, with 10 bases left between them. The CDR3 is 16 residues long. Per germline, CDR1 SGHAT and CDR2 FQNNGV. The CDR3 spells CASSLEQGFNTGELFF. The CDR3 DNA reads as TGTGCCAGCAGCTTAGAGCAGGGTTTTAACACCGGGGAGCTGTTTTTT.

The rearrangement links TRBV5-1 to TRBJ1-2; 9 bases are shared with TRBD1. Trimming cost V 0 bases and J 4 bases; bases outside gene matches: 10. From germline, CDR1 is SGHRS and CDR2 YFSETQ. The CDR3 covers 17 residues. Here the CDR3 reads CASSLEGTGLSTYGYTF. The CDR3 nucleotides are TGCGCCAGCAGCTTGGAGGGGACAGGGCTCTCAACCTATGGCTACACCTTC.

This chain links TRBV5-4 with TRBJ2-1; 7 bases are a match to TRBD1. The germline gives CDR1 SGHNT, CDR2 YYREEE (reference sequence). The CDR3 has 14 residues. J lost 1 base, V lost 8 bases, and 6 bases had no gene match. CDR3 loop: CASTGTDSYNEQFF. In DNA, the CDR3 is TGTGCCAGTACCGGGACAGATTCCTACAATGAGCAGTTCTTC.

Here the CDR3 DNA reads TGCGCCAGCAGGGTAGCGGGGGGGCTTACAGATACGCAGTATTTT. This gives the protein CASRVAGGLTDTQYF. The V call is TRBV5-1, the J call TRBJ2-3; TRBD2 matches at 11 bases. The CDR3 has 15 amino acids. Germline CDR1 reads SGHRS; CDR2 reads YFSETQ. V was clipped by 5 bases and J by 3 bases; unmatched bases: 5. Supplemented by reference TRBV5-1 and TRBJ2-3, the full variable domain reads KAGVTQTPRYLIKTRGQQVTLSCSPISGHRSVSWYQQTPGQGLQFLFEYFSETQRNKGNFPGRFSGRQFSNSRSEMNVSTLELGDSALYLCASRVAGGLTDTQYFGPGTRLTVL.

This clone was observed a handful of times. This chain joins TRBV6-6 and TRBJ1-5; the D is unclear. The CDR3 runs to 13 residues. V shed 6 bases and J shed 4 bases, with 10 bases lying between them. The germline CDR1 and CDR2 sequences are MNHNY and SVGAGI (reference sequence). The CDR3 coding sequence is TGTGCCAGCAGAGTTGCGGGGAATCAGCCCCAGCATTTT. Residues: CASRVAGNQPQHF.

The rearrangement uses TRBV9 and TRBJ2-3; tentatively, D is TRBD1 (5 bases). The CDR3 has 14 amino acids. V dropped 3 bases and J dropped 2 bases, with 10 bases sitting between them. Germline V CDR1 and CDR2: SGDLS, YYNGEE. The CDR3 spells CASSARAATDTQYF. The CDR3 nucleotides read TGTGCCAGCAGCGCCAGGGCGGCCACAGATACGCAGTATTTT.

V usage is TRBV5-4 and J usage is TRBJ2-3; D is ambiguous. In germline, CDR1 is SGHNT, CDR2 YYREEE (reference sequence). Deletions cut 2 bases from V and 4 bases from J, with 8 bases between. This CDR3 comprises 13 residues. The CDR3 loop reads CASSFPGSDTQYF. The CDR3 DNA reads TGTGCCAGCAGCTTTCCCGGGTCAGATACGCAGTATTTT.

The rearrangement uses TRBV28 and TRBJ1-1; possibly TRBD1 for D (5 bases). This CDR3 spans 12 amino acids. The ends were cut back, 7 bases at V and 6 bases at J, with 12 bases in the middle. Germline V lookup: CDR1 MDHEN, CDR2 SYDVKM. Here the CDR3 reads CASTPPGAEAFF. The DNA for the CDR3 is TGTGCCAGCACCCCACCGGGGGCTGAAGCTTTCTTT.

V gene TRBV11-3 combines with J gene TRBJ2-2; 7 bases are a match to TRBD2. V shed 5 bases and J 7 bases; nucleotides not matched to a gene: 10. The CDR3 consists of 15 residues. Germline loops: CDR1 SGHNT, CDR2 YENEEA. CDR3 residues: CASSPRTSLGGELFF. In DNA form, the CDR3 reads TGTGCCAGCAGCCCCCGGACTAGTCTCGGCGGGGAGCTGTTTTTT.

V and J are TRBV29-1 and TRBJ2-1; 10 positions agree with TRBD2. CDR3 length: 14 residues. Germline values: CDR1 SQVTM, CDR2 ANQGSEA. Trimming cost V 5 bases and J 1 base; bases outside gene matches: 2. In DNA form, the CDR3 reads TGCAGCGTTACTAGCGGGATGTCCTACAATGAGCAGTTCTTC. Residues: CSVTSGMSYNEQFF.

V usage is TRBV5-6 and J usage is TRBJ2-5, with 11 bases matching TRBD1. This CDR3 is 15 amino acids long. V dropped 2 bases and J dropped 3; count of bases not matched to a gene: 3. Germline values: CDR1 SGHDT, CDR2 YYEEEE. CDR3 DNA sequence: TGTGCCAGCAGCTTATGGGACAGGGGGAAAGAGACCCAGTACTTC. Translated: CASSLWDRGKETQYF.

The chain is built from TRBV27 and TRBJ2-7; 12 nucleotides match TRBD2. J gave up 7 bases and V 5 bases, and 9 bases lay outside the gene matches. Germline CDR1 MNHEY, CDR2 SMNVEV (reference sequence). This CDR3 has 15 residues. CDR3: CASSAGTSGLKEQYF. CDR3 nucleotides: TGTGCCAGCAGTGCCGGGACTAGCGGGTTGAAGGAGCAGTACTTC.

As for this clone: At one end, the junction sequence differs from germline, possibly due to a read error. The chain has TRBV7-9 and TRBJ1-5; maybe TRBD1 (5 bases). CDR1 is SEHNR, CDR2 FQNEAQ, per germline (reference sequence). This CDR3 comprises 16 residues. The CDR3 spells CSSSSLDIDSNQPQHF. CDR3 bases: TGTTCCAGCAGCTCCTTGGACATCGATAGCAATCAGCCCCAGCATTTT.

The genes are TRBV10-1 and TRBJ1-5; no definite D call. Trimming left V 0 bases short and J 0 bases short, with 9 bases between. Germline CDR1 and CDR2: WNHNN and SYGVQD (reference sequence). This CDR3 contains 16 residues. Here the CDR3 DNA reads TGCGCCAGCAGTGAGTCTCCGGGAAATAGCAATCAGCCCCAGCATTTT. Translated, it gives CASSESPGNSNQPQHF.

This chain joins TRBV2 and TRBJ2-7; 13 bases map to TRBD2. The J call may be incorrect, as the DNA end agrees better with TRBJ2-1. Germline assignment: CDR1 SNHLY and CDR2 FYNNEI. The CDR3 sequence is 16 residues long. The CDR3 bases are TGTGCCAGCAGCAGACAGGGGACTAGCGGGACTGGTGAGCAGTTCTTC. This codes for CASSRQGTSGTGEQFF.

This clone was counted a few times. This rearrangement joins TRBV5-6 to TRBJ1-5; D not certain. CDR3 length: 15 amino acids. V was trimmed by 0 bases and J by 0 bases, leaving 7 bases between them. Germline V gene lookup returns CDR1 SGHDT and CDR2 YYEEEE. The CDR3 is CASSLGRYSNQPQHF. The CDR3 DNA reads TGTGCCAGCAGCTTGGGGCGGTATAGCAATCAGCCCCAGCATTTT.

The chain recombines TRBV6-6 with TRBJ2-1; D not resolved. Germline values: CDR1 MNHNY, CDR2 SVGAGI (reference sequence). The CDR3 runs 13 residues. Trimming removed 6 bases from V and 8 bases from J, with 14 bases in between. The CDR3 DNA sequence: TGTGCCAGCAGCCGCCGAGAAATGTATGAGCAGTTCTTC. Residues: CASSRREMYEQFF.

The chain has TRBV4-2 and TRBJ2-2, with 11 bases matching TRBD2. V dropped 3 bases and J dropped 1; count of bases not matched to a gene: 4. The germline V gene encodes CDR1 LGHNA and CDR2 YNFKEQ. The CDR3 sequence is 17 residues long. The CDR3 loop reads CASSQASGRKNTGELFF. The CDR3 DNA reads as TGTGCCAGCAGCCAGGCTAGCGGGAGGAAGAACACCGGGGAGCTGTTTTTT.